This paragraph reports one TCR beta chain. The data were taken from a study of blood T cell repertoires in COVID-19. Overall study context: The United States, Italy and Spain provided the acute and convalescent COVID-19 samples. T cells, B-cell-depleted T cells, or PBMCs supplied cDNA or gDNA.

Assay used: immunoSEQ multiplex PCR; TCRdb lists only in-frame clones, some missing. The data contain about 73,000 clones, roughly 89% of them singletons. Germline CDR1 MNHEY, CDR2 SMNVEV (reference sequence). Trimming removed 0 bases at V and 6 bases at J, with 8 bases between. CDR3 length equals 13 residues. The chain is built from TRBV27 and TRBJ1-2; D gene uncertain. The sample consisted of peripheral blood. This receptor was identified in a man aged 80 or over with acute or convalescent COVID-19. The CDR3 loop reads CASSLSNKHGYTF. The CDR3 DNA reads TGTGCCAGCAGTTTATCGAACAAACATGGCTACACCTTC.